This entry features one T cell receptor (beta chain) sequence. Its cognate antigen is unknown. V was cut by 4 bases and J by 4 bases, with 20 bases left in between. Germline values: CDR1 SGHRS, CDR2 YFSETQ. The CDR3 loop spans 16 amino acids. This entry comes from a study of cytomegalovirus exposure and HLA in healthy donors. About the study: An early release of data contained roughly 86 million unique TCRs, which came from HLA-typed donors. Whole-study findings and limits: Later, TCR association rates were found to vary by HLA locus, highest for DRB1 and lowest for HLA-C. Researchers catalogued about 150 TCR beta chains as cytomegalovirus-associated.

PCR employed 60 Vbeta and 13 Jbeta primers. Produced via immunoSEQ multiplex PCR; TCRdb's table is partial and in-frame only. In the table there are some 120,000 clones, roughly three quarters of which are singletons. This sequence joins TRBV5-1 and TRBJ1-1, with TRBD1 as a possible D gene (5 bases). This receptor was taken from a woman aged 18-30 years in good health and CMV-seronegative. Sequencing was done on a sample of PBMCs. The DNA of the CDR3 is TGCGCCAGCAGCGCCAAAGTAGCGGGGCAGGGCACTGAAGCTTTCTTT. This gives the protein CASSAKVAGQGTEAFF.